This T cell receptor (beta chain) is from a study of blood T cell repertoires in COVID-19 (TCRdb year 2020). At the level of the whole study: Collaborator samples came from the United States, Italy and Spain and covered acute and convalescent phases of COVID-19. Nearly every sample came with metadata listing a de-identified subject ID, COVID-19 status, age in years and sex. The repertoires were released in a freely available public database intended as a resource for research on the immune response to SARS-CoV-2. The prospective study material was composed of cDNA or gDNA derived from T cells, B-cell-depleted T cells, or PBMCs. HLA class I and class II types, where available, came from metadata supplied by the sample provider rather than from assay-based typing. Samples came from the ongoing ImmuneRACE study (first 160 participants) plus 1,254 subjects from 6 global collaborators. The dataset comprised deeply sampled blood TCRbeta repertoires from subjects exposed to, actively infected with, or recovered from COVID-19.

Measured from the cysteine to the phenylalanine, the CDR3 is 12 residues long. Only the CDR3 part of the read is kept: 36 bases, read in frame from the first base. Based on the germline V gene (reference sequence), the CDR1 and CDR2 sequences are LGHDT and YNNKEL. Cut back by 4 bases and 5 bases, the V and J ends lie 3 bases apart. Samples from volunteer blood donors who had recovered from COVID-19 were contributed by a second Seattle source. Each collaborating institution followed its own protocols to collect whole blood in K2EDTA tubes. For TCRbeta analysis, collaborator samples were shipped as frozen whole blood, as isolated PBMCs, or as DNA extracted from either sample type. This clone was observed a handful of times. The antigen this receptor binds is unknown. No per-base quality is available; no much larger clone lies one base away. Overall results and qualifications from the work: Clinical and demographic metadata were provided uncurated, with the amount varying by source and participant.

TCRbeta CDR3 regions were amplified from genomic DNA using the immunoSEQ Assay, a bias-controlled multiplex PCR. On the authors' methods: Within the assay, amplification of reference gene primers was used to estimate how many nucleated cells each sample contained. To quantify the absolute abundance of each unique TCRbeta CDR3 rearrangement, sequence reads were collapsed and filtered. Productive Simpson clonality was computed per sample as the square root of Simpson's diversity index over productive rearrangements. This is the immuneACCESS table as TCRdb keeps it, with only in-frame sequences that have V and J called. A part of the clones is gone; compared with another copy, unresolved V genes explain less than half, and the rest is unexplained. The DNA was the basis for D and trimming; V, J and clone size are from that table. This sample gives 100,000 to 150,000 clones in total; roughly 84% of them show up just once. Of the sample, approximately 12% falls within the top ten clones.

The source of this sequence is a woman in her 30s who had recovered from COVID-19. The sequenced sample was peripheral blood. The receptor chain draws on TRBV3-1 (or the pseudogene TRBV3-2) and TRBJ1-6; no D gene call is confident. The sequenced DNA: TGTGCCAGCAGCCTTAATAATTCACCCCTCCACTTT. It is translated as CASSLNNSPLHF.